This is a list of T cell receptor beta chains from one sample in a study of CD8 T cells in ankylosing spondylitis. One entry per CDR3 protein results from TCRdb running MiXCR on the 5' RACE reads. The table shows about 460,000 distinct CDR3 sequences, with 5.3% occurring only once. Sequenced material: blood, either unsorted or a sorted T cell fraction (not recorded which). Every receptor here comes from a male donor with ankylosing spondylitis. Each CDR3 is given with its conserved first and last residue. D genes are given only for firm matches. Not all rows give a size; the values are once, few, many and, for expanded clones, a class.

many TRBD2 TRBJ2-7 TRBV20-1 TGCAGTGCTAGAGATAGAACCGGGACTACTAGCTACGAGCAGTACTTC CSARDRTGTTSYEQYF
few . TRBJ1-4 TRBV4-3 TGCGCCAGCAGCCAAGGAGCTCAGACGGTGGAAAAACTGTTTTTT CASSQGAQTVEKLFF
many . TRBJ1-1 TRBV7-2 TGTGCCAGCAGCTTAGTGGCAGGGAAAGGCACTGAAGCTTTCTTT CASSLVAGKGTEAFF
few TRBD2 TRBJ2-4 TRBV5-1 TGCGCCAGCAGCTTGTCCGGACTAGCGGGAGACATTCAGTACTTC CASSLSGLAGDIQYF
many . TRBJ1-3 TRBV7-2 TGTGCCAGCAGCTTAGCGCGGGCAGGCTCTGGAAACACCATATATTTT CASSLARAGSGNTIYF
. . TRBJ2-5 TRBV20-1 TGCAGTGCTAGGGTAGGGGTAGAGACCCAGTACTTC CSARVGVETQYF
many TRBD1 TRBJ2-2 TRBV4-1 TGCGCCAGCAGCCAACGGGACAGGGGGTCCGGCGGGGAGCTGTTTTTT CASSQRDRGSGGELFF
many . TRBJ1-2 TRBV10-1 TGCGCCAGCAGTGATGCGGGGGACGGCTACACCTTC CASSDAGDGYTF
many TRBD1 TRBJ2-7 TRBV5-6 TGTGCCAGCAGCATACCGGGACAGGGCCACGAGCAGTACTTC CASSIPGQGHEQYF
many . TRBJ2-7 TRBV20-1 TGCAGTGCTAGCGGGAATCTCGACGAGCAGTACTTC CSASGNLDEQYF
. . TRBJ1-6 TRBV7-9 TGTGCCAGCAGCCTTCGGGGGGCAGATAATTCACCCCTCCACTTT CASSLRGADNSPLHF
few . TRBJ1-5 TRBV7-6 TGTGCCAGCAGCTTAGAGGGGGGGTTAAGCAATCAGCCCCAGCATTTT CASSLEGGLSNQPQHF
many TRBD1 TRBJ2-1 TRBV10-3 TGTGCCATCAGTGACCCCAGGGGGCCCTACAATGAGCAGTTCTTC CAISDPRGPYNEQFF
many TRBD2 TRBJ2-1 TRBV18 TGTGCCAGCTCACCGGGACTAGTCTCGGATGAGCAGTTCTTC CASSPGLVSDEQFF
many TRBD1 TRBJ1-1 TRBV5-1 TGCGCCAGCAGCTTGGCCAGGGGGGATACTGAAGCTTTCTTT CASSLARGDTEAFF
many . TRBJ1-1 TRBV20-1 TGCAGTGCTAGGAATCAGGGGCTCAACACTGAAGCTTTCTTT CSARNQGLNTEAFF
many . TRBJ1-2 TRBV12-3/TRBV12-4 TGTGCCAGCAGTTTTGCAGGGTCTTATAACTATGGCTACACCTTC CASSFAGSYNYGYTF
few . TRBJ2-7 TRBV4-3 TGCGCCAGCAGTTCGTCCCCGACAGCCTACGAGCAGTACTTC CASSSSPTAYEQYF
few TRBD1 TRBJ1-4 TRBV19 TGTGCCAGTAGTATATCGGGACAGTTCTTTGAAAAACTGTTTTTT CASSISGQFFEKLFF
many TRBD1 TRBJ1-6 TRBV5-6 TGTGCCAGCAGCCCGTCGACAGGGGGAGGAGTGCCCCTCCACTTT CASSPSTGGGVPLHF
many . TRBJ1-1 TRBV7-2 TGTGCCAGCAGCTTTCTAGACAAGAACACTGAAGCTTTCTTT CASSFLDKNTEAFF
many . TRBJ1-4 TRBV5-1 TGCGCCAGCAGCTTGTTATCAGGGGCTAATGAAAAACTGTTTTTT CASSLLSGANEKLFF
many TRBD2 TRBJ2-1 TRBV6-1 TGTGCCAGCAGAGGGGTAGCGGGAGGCGGGGATGAGCAGTTCTTC CASRGVAGGGDEQFF
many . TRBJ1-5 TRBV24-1 TGTGCCACCAGTGAAGCTCTCGGGGGTAGTCAGCCCCAGCATTTT CATSEALGGSQPQHF
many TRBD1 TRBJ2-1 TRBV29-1 TGCAGCGTTAGGGGTCCCGGACAGGGTTATGAGCAGTTCTTC CSVRGPGQGYEQFF
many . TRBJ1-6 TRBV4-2 TGTGCCAGCAGCCAAGATGCGAGCCTCCACTTT CASSQDASLHF
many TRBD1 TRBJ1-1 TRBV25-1 TGTGCCAGCAGTGAATTCAGCAGCAGGGGGGCGGCTGAAGCTTTCTTT CASSEFSSRGAAEAFF
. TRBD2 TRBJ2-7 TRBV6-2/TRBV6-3 TGTGCCAGTTGGACTAGCGGGGACTACGAGCAGTACTTC CASWTSGDYEQYF
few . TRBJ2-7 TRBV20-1 TGCAGTGTCGGACAGCCAGTTTTTACGCAGTACTTC CSVGQPVFTQYF
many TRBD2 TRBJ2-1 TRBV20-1 TGCAGTGCGACTCGGACTAGCGGGAACTACAATGAGCAGTTCTTC CSATRTSGNYNEQFF
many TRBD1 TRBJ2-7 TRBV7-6 TGTGCCAGCAGCGAAAACCCGGGACAGAACTACGAGCAGTACTTC CASSENPGQNYEQYF
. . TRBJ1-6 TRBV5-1 TGCGCCAGCAGCCACGGACTGCAAAATTCACCCCTCCACTTT CASSHGLQNSPLHF
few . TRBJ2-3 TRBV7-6 TGTGCCAGCAGTTCAATTTCCAGGGCAGATACGCAGTATTTT CASSSISRADTQYF
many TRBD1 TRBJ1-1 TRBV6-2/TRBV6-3 TGTGCCAGCAGCCGCACAGGGGCTGAAGCTTTCTTT CASSRTGAEAFF
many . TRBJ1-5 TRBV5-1 TGCGCCAGCAGCTTGGCCGGGCATCCCAATCAGCCCCAGCATTTT CASSLAGHPNQPQHF
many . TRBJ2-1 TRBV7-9 TGTGCCAGCAGCCCCGATTCCCCTGAGCAGTTCTTC CASSPDSPEQFF
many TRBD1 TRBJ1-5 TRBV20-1 TGCAGTGCTAGAAGGGGGACAGGGGTGATTAGGGGTAATCAGCCCCAGCATTTT CSARRGTGVIRGNQPQHF
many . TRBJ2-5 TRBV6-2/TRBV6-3 TGTGCCAGCAGTTATCCCCTCGGAACTCCAGAGACCCAGTACTTC CASSYPLGTPETQYF
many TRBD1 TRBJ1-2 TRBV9 TGTGCCAGCAGCGTAGGGGGGACAGACTATGGCTACACCTTC CASSVGGTDYGYTF
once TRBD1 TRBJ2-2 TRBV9 TGTGCCAGCAGCGCAGTTCAGGGGGCCGAAACCGGGGAGCTGTTTTTT CASSAVQGAETGELFF
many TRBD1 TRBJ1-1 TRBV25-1 TGTGCCAGCAGTGTGGGACAGCAAGCTTTCTTT CASSVGQQAFF
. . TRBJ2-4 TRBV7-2 TGTGCCAGCAGCTTAATGGGTGGATATGAGGACATTCAGTACTTC CASSLMGGYEDIQYF
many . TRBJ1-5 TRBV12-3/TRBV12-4 TGTGCCAGCAGCACAACAGGCCAGCCCCAGCATTTT CASSTTGQPQHF
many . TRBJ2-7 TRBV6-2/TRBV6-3 TGTGCCAGCAGTTGGACATCAGGCGAGCAGTACTTC CASSWTSGEQYF
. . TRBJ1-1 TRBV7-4 TGTGTCAGCTGGGAGCGGTCGGTAAACGTGAACACTGAAGCTTTCTTT CVSWERSVNVNTEAFF
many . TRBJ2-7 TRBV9 TGTGCCAGCAGCGTAGGACTTAGCTCCTACGAGCAGTACTTC CASSVGLSSYEQYF
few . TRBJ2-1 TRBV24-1 TGTGCCACCGGGGATAGCGGCACCTACAATGAGCAGTTCTTC CATGDSGTYNEQFF
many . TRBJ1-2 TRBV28 TGTGCCAGCAGGCCGCCCGGGCACACTAACTATGGCTACACCTTC CASRPPGHTNYGYTF
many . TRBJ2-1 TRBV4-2 TGTGCCAGCAGCCCTGGGGTCCCCCCCAATGAGCAGTTCTTC CASSPGVPPNEQFF
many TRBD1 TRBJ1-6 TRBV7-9 TGTGCCAGCAGCTCCGGGACAGGAACGGGGTCACCCCTCCACTTT CASSSGTGTGSPLHF
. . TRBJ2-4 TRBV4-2 TGTGCCAGCAGCACCCCCAGAGATTTAGCCAAAAACATTCAGTACTTC CASSTPRDLAKNIQYF
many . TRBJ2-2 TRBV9 TGTGCCAGCAGCGCCAAGGGAGCCGGGGAGCTGTTTTTT CASSAKGAGELFF